The sequence of this T cell receptor (beta chain) was determined in a study of cytomegalovirus exposure and HLA in healthy donors. Study conclusions and caveats: Some TCR beta chains (more than 150 of them) were listed as cytomegalovirus-associated.

On this clone: The antigen is not known.

Here immunoSEQ multiplex PCR was the method, and the copy in TCRdb shows in-frame clones only, minus some. The sample has 47,000 or so clones, about 91% seen once. The CDR3 sequence is 18 residues long. J gave up 6 bases and V 2 bases, and 16 bases lay outside the gene matches. CDR1 is SGHVS, CDR2 FNYEAQ, per germline. The rearrangement joins TRBV7-6 to TRBJ2-1, with 7 bases aligning to TRBD1. The source of this sequence is a man aged 18 to 29 in good health and CMV-seronegative. Material for sequencing was PBMCs. The CDR3 coding sequence is TGTGCCAGCAGCTTAATGAGTAGGGGGCGAGCGTACGGCAATGAGCAGTTCTTC. It yields the protein CASSLMSRGRAYGNEQFF.